The sample holds many counts of the clone carrying this TCR beta chain. The data were taken from a study of CD8+CD57+ T cells in acquired aplastic anemia. The germline V gene encodes CDR1 SEHNR and CDR2 FQNEAQ (reference sequence). The junction had 7 bases not matched to a gene; V was cut back by 5 bases and J by 1 base. This CDR3 is built from 15 residues. CD8+CD57+ cell expansion, shown by flow cytometry, had occurred in the patients selected for sequencing. Genomic DNA templated the TCR beta VDJ and CDR3 profiling. In TCRdb, the reads were re-called with MiXCR into one record per CDR3 protein. The sample lists 150,000 to 160,000 distinct CDR3 sequences; roughly half were seen once.

The sequence was collected from a human donor with aplastic anemia. Sequencing input: sorted CD4+, CD8+, or CD8+CD57+ T cells (not recorded which) from PBMCs. J is TRBJ1-2 and V is TRBV7-9, with 7 bases identical to TRBD1. The CDR3 DNA follows: TGTGCCAGCAGCCCCCCCGGGACAGTTAACTATGGCTACACCTTC. Its protein product is CASSPPGTVNYGYTF.